The clone carrying this T cell receptor (beta chain) appeared many times. Arm-PCR with iRepertoire HTBI primers amplified the CDR3 regions for these TCR beta libraries. TCRdb passed the multiplex PCR reads through MiXCR, listing each CDR3 protein once. The sample holds some 500,000 distinct CDR3 sequences, more than 15% seen once. This sample was included in a study of regulatory T cells in long-lasting Graves disease. The wider study: Antithyroid drug exposure in newly diagnosed Graves' patients had lasted under 3 months.

The ends were cut back, 1 base at V and 1 base at J, with 7 bases in the middle. The CDR3 contains 14 residues. From germline, CDR1 is SEHNR and CDR2 FQNEAQ (reference sequence). Time point noted: newly diagnosed GD, antithyroid drugs for less than 3 months. PBMC-extracted RNA yielded the TCR library. Graves' disease diagnosis relied on American Thyroid Association guidelines. These records were also assigned to another study, of T cells in Graves' hyperthyroidism and ophthalmopathy. That study adds: Primed by the HTBI set, a first-round RT-PCR was run on the TCR CDR3.

The input for sequencing was peripheral blood mononuclear cells (PBMCs), taken at new diagnosis, from a patient treated with antithyroid drugs. The source of this sequence is a woman aged 35-65 years with Graves disease. J is TRBJ1-1 and V is TRBV7-9; no firm D call. In DNA, the CDR3 is TGTGCCAGCAGCTTAGTATGGCAGAACACTGAAGCTTTCTTT. Protein: CASSLVWQNTEAFF.